This T cell receptor beta chain was profiled in a study of T cell changes during pregnancy in multiple sclerosis. Profiled with immunoSEQ multiplex PCR; TCRdb holds only in-frame clones, not every one. The table shows fewer than 60,000 clones, with around 90% occurring only once. Trimming pared 11 bases from V and 4 bases from J, leaving 15 bases between. The CDR3 is made up of 12 amino acids. Per the germline V gene, CDR1 is MNHEY and CDR2 is SMNVEV (reference sequence). The specimen was peripheral blood, collected in the third trimester of pregnancy. This TCR was sampled from a female donor in good health, enrolled as a control in a pregnancy study. V and J are TRBV27 and TRBJ2-7; tentatively, D is TRBD1 (6 bases). CDR3 protein: CASGTPLYEQYF. In nucleotides, the CDR3 is TGTGCCTCCGGGACACCTCTTTACGAGCAGTACTTC.